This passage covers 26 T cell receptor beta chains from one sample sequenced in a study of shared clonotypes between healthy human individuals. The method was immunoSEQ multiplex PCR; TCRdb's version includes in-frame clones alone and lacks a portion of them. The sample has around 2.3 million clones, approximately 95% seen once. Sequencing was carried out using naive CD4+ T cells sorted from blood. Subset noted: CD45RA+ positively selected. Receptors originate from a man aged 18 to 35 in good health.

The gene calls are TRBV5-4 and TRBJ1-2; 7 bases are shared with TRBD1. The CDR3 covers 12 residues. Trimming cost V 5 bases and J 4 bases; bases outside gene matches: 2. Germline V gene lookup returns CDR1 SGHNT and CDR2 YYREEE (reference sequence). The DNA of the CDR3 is TGTGCCAGCAGACGGGACAGCTATGGCTACACCTTC. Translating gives CASRRDSYGYTF. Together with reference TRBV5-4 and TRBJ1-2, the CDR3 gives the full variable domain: ETGVTQSPTHLIKTRGQQVTLRCSSQSGHNTVSWYQQALGQGPQFIFQYYREEENGRGNFPPRFSGLQFPNYSSELNVNALELDDSALYLCASRRDSYGYTFGSGTRLTVV.

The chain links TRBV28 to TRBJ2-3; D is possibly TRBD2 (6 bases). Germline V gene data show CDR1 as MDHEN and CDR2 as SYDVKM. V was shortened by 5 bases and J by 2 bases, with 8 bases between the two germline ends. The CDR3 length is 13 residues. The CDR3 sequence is CASSAGLTDTQYF. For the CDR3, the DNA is TGTGCCAGCAGTGCGGGACTCACAGATACGCAGTATTTT.

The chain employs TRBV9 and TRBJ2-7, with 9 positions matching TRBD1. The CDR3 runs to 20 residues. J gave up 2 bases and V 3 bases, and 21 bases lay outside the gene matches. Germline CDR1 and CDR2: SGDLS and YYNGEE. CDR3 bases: TGTGCCAGCAGCGAAAAATATCAAAACCCGGACAGGGGAAGTCCCTACGAGCAGTACTTC. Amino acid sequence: CASSEKYQNPDRGSPYEQYF.

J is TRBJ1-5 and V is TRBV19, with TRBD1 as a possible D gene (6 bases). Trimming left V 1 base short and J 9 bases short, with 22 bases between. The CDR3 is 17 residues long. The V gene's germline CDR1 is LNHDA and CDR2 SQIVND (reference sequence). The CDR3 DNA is TGTGCCAGTAGTATAGGAGTGCAGGGGACCGGAGGATCGCCCCAGCATTTT. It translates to CASSIGVQGTGGSPQHF.

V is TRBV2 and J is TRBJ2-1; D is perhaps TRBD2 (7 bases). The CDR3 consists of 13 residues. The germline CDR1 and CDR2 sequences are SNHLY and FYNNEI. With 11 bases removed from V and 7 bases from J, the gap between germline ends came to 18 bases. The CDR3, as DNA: TGTGCCTCAAGTGGGGGGGCTGTTAATGAGCAGTTCTTC. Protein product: CASSGGAVNEQFF.

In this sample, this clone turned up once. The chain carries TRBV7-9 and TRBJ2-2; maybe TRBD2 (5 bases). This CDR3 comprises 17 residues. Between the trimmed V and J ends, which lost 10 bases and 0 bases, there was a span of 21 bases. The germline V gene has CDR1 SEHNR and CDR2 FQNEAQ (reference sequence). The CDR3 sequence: CAMGEAGGLPNTGELFF. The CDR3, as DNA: TGTGCCATGGGAGAAGCCGGCGGTCTACCGAACACCGGGGAGCTGTTTTTT. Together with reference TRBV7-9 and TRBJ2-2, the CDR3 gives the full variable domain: DTGVSQNPRHKITKRGQNVTFRCDPISEHNRLYWYRQTLGQGPEFLTYFQNEAQLEKSRLLSDRFSAERPKGSFSTLEIQRTEQGDSAMYLCAMGEAGGLPNTGELFFGEGSRLTVL.

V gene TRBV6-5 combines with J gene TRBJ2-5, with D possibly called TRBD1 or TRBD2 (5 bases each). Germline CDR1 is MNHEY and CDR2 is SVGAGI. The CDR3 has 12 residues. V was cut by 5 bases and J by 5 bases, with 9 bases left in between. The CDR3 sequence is CASSEEGETQYF. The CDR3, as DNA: TGTGCCAGCAGTGAAGAGGGGGAGACCCAGTACTTC.

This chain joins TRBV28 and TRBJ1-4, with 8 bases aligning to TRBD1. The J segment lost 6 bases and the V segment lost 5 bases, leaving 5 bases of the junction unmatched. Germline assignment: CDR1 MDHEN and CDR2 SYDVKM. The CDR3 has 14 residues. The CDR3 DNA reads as TGTGCCAGCAGTGCAGGGGGCGCGGATGAAAAACTGTTTTTT. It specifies CASSAGGADEKLFF.

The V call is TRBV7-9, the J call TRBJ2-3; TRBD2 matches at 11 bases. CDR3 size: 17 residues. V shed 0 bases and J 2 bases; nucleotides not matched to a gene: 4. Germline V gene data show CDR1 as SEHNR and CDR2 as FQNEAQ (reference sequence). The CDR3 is CASSLAQTSGNTDTQYF. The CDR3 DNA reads TGTGCCAGCAGCTTAGCCCAGACTAGCGGGAACACAGATACGCAGTATTTT.

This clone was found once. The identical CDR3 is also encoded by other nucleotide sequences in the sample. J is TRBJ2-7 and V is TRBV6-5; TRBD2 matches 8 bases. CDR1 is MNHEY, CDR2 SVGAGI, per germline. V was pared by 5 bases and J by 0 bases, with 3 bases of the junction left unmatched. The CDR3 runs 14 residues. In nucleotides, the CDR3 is TGTGCCAGCAGTCGCGGGACTAGCTCCTACGAGCAGTACTTC. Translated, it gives CASSRGTSSYEQYF.

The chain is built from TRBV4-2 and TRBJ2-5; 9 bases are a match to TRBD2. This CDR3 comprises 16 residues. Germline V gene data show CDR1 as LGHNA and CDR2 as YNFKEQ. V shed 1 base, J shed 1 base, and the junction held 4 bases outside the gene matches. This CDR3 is CASSQAGGGGQETQYF. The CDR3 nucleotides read TGTGCCAGCAGCCAAGCGGGCGGGGGGGGCCAAGAGACCCAGTACTTC.

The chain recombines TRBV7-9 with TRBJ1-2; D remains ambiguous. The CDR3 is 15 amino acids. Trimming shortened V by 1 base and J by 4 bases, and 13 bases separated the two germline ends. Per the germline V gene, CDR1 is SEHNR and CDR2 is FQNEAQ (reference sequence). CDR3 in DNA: TGTGCCAGCAGCTTAGGAGATTCCGACTCCTATGGCTACACCTTC. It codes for CASSLGDSDSYGYTF.

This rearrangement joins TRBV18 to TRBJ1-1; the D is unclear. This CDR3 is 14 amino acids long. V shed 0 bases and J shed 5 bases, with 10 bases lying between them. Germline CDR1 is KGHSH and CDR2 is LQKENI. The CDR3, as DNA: TGTGCCAGCTCACCACCGCTGGGGAGTACTGAAGCTTTCTTT. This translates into CASSPPLGSTEAFF.

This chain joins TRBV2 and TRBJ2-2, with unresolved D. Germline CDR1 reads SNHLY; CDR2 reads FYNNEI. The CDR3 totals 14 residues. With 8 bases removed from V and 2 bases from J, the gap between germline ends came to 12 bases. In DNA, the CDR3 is TGTGCCAGCTCACTTGACTCAAACACCGGGGAGCTGTTTTTT. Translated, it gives CASSLDSNTGELFF. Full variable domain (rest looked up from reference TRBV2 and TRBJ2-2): EPEVTQTPSHQVTQMGQEVILRCVPISNHLYFYWYRQILGQKVEFLVSFYNNEISEKSEIFDDQFSVERPDGSNFTLKIRSTKLEDSAMYFCASSLDSNTGELFFGEGSRLTVL.

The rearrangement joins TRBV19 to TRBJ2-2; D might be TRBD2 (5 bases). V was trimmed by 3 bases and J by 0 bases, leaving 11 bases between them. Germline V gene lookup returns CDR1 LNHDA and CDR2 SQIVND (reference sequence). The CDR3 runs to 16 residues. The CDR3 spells CASSMTGNTNTGELFF. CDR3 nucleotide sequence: TGTGCCAGTAGTATGACGGGAAACACGAACACCGGGGAGCTGTTTTTT.

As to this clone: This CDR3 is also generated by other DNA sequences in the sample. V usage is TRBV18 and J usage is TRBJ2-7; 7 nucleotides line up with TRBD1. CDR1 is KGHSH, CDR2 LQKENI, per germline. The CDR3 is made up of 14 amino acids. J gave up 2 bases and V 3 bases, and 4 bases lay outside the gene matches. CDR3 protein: CASSPSTGAYEQYF. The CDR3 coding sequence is TGTGCCAGCTCACCCTCAACAGGGGCCTACGAGCAGTACTTC.

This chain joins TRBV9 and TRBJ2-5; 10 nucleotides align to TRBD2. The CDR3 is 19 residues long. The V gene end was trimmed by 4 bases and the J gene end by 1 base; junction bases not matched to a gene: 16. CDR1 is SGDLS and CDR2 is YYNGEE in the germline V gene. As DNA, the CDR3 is TGTGCCAGCAGCCTAAGACGGCTAGCGGGAGTGAGGGGCCAAGAGACCCAGTACTTC. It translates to CASSLRRLAGVRGQETQYF.

The DNA for the CDR3 is TGCGCCAGCAGTGAGCCGGACAGCTACGAGCAGTACTTC. It yields the protein CASSEPDSYEQYF. This rearrangement joins TRBV10-1 to TRBJ2-7, with D possibly matching TRBD1 (6 bases). Trimming left V 2 bases short and J 3 bases short, with 8 bases between. The V gene's germline CDR1 is WNHNN and CDR2 SYGVQD (reference sequence). This CDR3 has 13 residues.

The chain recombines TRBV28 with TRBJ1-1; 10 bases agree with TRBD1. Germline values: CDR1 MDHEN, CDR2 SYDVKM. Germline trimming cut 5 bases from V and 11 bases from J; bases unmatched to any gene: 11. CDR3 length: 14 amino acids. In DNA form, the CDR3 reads TGTGCCAGCAGTACACCGGGACAGGGGTCGGGGGCTTTCTTT. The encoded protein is CASSTPGQGSGAFF.

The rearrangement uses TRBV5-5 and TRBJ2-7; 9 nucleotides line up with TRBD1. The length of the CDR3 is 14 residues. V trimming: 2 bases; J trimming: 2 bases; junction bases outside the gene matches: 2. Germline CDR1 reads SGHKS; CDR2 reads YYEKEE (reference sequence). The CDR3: CASSLRQGAYEQYF. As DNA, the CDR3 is TGTGCCAGCAGCTTAAGACAGGGGGCCTACGAGCAGTACTTC.

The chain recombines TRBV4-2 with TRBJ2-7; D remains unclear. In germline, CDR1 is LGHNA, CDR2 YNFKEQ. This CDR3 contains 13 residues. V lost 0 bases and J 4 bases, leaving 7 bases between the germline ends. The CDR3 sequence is CASSQDLWYEQYF. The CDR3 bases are TGTGCCAGCAGCCAAGATCTGTGGTACGAGCAGTACTTC.

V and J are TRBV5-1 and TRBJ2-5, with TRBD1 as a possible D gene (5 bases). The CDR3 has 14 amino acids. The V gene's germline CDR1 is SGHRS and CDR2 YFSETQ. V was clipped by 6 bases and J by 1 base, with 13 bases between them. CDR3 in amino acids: CASKTGASQETQYF. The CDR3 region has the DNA TGCGCCAGCAAAACAGGAGCTAGCCAAGAGACCCAGTACTTC.

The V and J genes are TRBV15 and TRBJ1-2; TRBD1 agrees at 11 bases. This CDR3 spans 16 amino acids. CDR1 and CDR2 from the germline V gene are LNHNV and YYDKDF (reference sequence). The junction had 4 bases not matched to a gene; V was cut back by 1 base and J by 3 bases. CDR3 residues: CATSRARTGGHYGYTF. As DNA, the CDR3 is TGTGCCACCAGCAGAGCTCGGACAGGGGGCCACTATGGCTACACCTTC.

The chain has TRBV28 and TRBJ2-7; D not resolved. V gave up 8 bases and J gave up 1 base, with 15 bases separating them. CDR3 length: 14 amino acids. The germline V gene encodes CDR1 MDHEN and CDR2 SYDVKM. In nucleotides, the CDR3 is TGTGCCAGCGGCCTTCCTGACGGGTCCTACGAGCAGTACTTC. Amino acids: CASGLPDGSYEQYF. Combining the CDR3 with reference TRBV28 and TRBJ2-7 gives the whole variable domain DVKVTQSSRYLVKRTGEKVFLECVQDMDHENMFWYRQDPGLGLRLIYFSYDVKMKEKGDIPEGYSVSREKKERFSLILESASTNQTSMYLCASGLPDGSYEQYFGPGTRLTVT.

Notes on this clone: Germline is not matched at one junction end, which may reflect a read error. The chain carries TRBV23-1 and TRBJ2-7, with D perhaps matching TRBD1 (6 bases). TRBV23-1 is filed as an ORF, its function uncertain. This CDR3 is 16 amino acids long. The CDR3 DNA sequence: TGCGCCAGCAGTCGTAGGGGGTTGAGAGCCTCCAACGAGCAGTACTTC. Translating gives CASSRRGLRASNEQYF.

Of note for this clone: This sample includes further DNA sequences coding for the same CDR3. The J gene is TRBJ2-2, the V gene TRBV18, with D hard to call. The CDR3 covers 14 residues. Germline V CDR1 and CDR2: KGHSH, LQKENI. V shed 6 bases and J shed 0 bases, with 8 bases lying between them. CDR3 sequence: CASSPSSNTGELFF. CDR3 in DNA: TGTGCCAGCTCCCCCTCATCGAACACCGGGGAGCTGTTTTTT.